This T cell receptor beta chain was recovered during a study of T cell responses to AZD1222 COVID-19 vaccine. About the study: Researchers grouped second doses given at about 4 or about 12 weeks into one pool.

CDR3 length: 13 residues. Germline assignment: CDR1 SGHKS and CDR2 YYEKEE (reference sequence). V was cut by 1 base and J by 4 bases, with 6 bases left in between. Some clones are missing from TCRdb's copy, which holds only in-frame ones; the method was immunoSEQ multiplex PCR. The sample contains 180,000 or so clones, about 95% of which appear only once. General study results and limits: Clonal diversity may have been underestimated in mostly white British donors. Spike-specific TCR breadth and depth grew following two AZD1222 doses. The span of vaccine-associated CD4 TCRs extended across spike, with dominance at 160-218 and 743-854.

Comments on this clone: The antigen is unknown.

Sequencing used peripheral blood, obtained on day 0 of AZD1222 vaccination. The chain couples TRBV5-5 to TRBJ1-3; D gene ambiguous. The source of this sequence is an adult in good health. The CDR3 reads CASSLTTGNTIYF. The DNA of the CDR3 is TGTGCCAGCAGCTTGACGACAGGAAACACCATATATTTT.